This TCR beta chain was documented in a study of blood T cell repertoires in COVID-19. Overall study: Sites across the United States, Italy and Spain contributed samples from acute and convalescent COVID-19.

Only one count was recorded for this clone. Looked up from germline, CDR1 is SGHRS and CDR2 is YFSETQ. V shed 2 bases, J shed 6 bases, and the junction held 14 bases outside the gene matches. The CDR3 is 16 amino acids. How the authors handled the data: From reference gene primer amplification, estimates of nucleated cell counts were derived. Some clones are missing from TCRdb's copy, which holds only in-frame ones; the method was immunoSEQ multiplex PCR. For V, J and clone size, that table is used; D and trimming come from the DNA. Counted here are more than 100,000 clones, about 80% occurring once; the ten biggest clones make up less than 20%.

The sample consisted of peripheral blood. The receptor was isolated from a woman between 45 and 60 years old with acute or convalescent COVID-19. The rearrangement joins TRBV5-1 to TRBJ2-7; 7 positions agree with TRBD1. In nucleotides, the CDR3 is TGCGCCAGCAGCTTCGCTACGAGGCAGGGGGATGGCGAGCAGTACTTC. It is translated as CASSFATRQGDGEQYF. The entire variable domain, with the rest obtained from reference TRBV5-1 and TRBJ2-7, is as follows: KAGVTQTPRYLIKTRGQQVTLSCSPISGHRSVSWYQQTPGQGLQFLFEYFSETQRNKGNFPGRFSGRQFSNSRSEMNVSTLELGDSALYLCASSFATRQGDGEQYFGPGTRLTVT.